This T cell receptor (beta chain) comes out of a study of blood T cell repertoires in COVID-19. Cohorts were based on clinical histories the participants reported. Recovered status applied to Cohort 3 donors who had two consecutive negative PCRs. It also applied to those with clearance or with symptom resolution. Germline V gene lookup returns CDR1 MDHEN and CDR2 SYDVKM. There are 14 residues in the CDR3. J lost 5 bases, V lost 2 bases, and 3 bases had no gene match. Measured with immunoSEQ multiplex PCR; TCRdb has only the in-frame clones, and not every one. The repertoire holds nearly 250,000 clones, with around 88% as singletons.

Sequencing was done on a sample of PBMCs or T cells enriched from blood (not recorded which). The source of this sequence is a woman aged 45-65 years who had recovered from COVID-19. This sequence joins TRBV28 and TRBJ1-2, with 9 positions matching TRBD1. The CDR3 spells CASSLGDRVYGYTF. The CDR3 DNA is TGTGCCAGCAGTTTAGGGGACAGGGTATATGGCTACACCTTC.